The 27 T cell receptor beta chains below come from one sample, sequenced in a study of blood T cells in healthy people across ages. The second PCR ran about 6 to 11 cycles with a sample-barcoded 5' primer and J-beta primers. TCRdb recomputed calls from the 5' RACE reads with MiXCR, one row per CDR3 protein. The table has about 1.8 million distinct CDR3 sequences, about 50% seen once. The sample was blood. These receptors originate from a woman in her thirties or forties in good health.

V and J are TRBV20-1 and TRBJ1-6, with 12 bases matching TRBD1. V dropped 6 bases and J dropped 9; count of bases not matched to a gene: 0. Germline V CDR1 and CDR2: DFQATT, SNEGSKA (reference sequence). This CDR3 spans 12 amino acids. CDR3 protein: CSAGQGASPLHF. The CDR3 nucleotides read TGCAGTGCGGGACAGGGGGCTTCACCCCTCCACTTT.

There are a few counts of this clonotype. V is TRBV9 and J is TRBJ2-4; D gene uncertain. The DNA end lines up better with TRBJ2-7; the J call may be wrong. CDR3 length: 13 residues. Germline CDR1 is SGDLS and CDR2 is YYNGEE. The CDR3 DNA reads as TGTGCCAGCAGCCCTCCGCTGAGGTACGAGCAGTACTTC. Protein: CASSPPLRYEQYF.

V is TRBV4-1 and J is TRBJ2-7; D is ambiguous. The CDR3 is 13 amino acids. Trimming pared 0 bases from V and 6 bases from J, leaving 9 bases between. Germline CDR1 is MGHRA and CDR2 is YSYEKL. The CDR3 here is CASSQEWQREQYF. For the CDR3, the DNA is TGCGCCAGCAGCCAAGAGTGGCAGCGCGAGCAGTACTTC.

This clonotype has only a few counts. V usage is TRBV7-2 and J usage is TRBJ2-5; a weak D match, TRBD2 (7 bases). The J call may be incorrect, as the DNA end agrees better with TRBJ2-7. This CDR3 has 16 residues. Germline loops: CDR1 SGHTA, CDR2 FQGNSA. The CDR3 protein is CASSLEYRGDTYEQYF. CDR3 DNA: TGTGCCAGCAGCTTAGAATATCGGGGGGACACCTACGAGCAGTACTTC.

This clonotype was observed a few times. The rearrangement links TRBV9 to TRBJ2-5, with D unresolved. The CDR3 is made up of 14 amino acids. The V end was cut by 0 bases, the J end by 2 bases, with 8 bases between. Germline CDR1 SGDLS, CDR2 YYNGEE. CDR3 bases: TGTGCCAGCAGCGTAGGGAGTGATCAAGAGACCCAGTACTTC. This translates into CASSVGSDQETQYF.

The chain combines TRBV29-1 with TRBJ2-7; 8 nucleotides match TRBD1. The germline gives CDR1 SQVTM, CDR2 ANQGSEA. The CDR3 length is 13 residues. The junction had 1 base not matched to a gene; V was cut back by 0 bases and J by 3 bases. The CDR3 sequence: CSVEEGTGYEQYF. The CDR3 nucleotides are TGCAGCGTTGAAGAGGGGACAGGCTACGAGCAGTACTTC.

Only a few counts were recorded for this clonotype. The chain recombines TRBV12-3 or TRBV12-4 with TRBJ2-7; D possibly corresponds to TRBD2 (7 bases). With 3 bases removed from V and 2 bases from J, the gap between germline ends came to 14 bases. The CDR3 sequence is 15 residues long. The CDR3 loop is CASSFSTGTTYEQYF. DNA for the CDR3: TGTGCCAGCAGTTTTAGTACAGGGACTACCTACGAGCAGTACTTC.

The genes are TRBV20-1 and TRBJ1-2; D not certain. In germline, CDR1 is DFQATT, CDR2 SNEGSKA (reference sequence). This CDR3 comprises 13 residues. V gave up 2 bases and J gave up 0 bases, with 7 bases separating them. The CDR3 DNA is TGCAGTGCTAGACAGCCACCTAACTATGGCTACACCTTC. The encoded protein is CSARQPPNYGYTF.

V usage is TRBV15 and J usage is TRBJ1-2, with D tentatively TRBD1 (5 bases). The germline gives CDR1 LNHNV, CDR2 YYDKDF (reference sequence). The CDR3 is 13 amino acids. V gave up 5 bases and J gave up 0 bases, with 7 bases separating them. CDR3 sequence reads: CATSQGPNYGYTF. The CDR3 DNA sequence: TGTGCCACCAGCCAGGGCCCTAACTATGGCTACACCTTC.

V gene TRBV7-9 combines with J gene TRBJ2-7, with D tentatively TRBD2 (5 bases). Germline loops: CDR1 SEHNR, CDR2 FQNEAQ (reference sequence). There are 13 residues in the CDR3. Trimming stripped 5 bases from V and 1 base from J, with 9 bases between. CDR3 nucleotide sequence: TGTGCCAGCAGCGACGGGATTTCCTACGAGCAGTACTTC. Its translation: CASSDGISYEQYF.

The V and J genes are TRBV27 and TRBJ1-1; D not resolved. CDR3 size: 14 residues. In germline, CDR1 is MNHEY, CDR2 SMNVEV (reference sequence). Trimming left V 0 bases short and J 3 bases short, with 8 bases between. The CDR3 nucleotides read TGTGCCAGCAGTTTATCAGTGGGCGACACTGAAGCTTTCTTT. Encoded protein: CASSLSVGDTEAFF.

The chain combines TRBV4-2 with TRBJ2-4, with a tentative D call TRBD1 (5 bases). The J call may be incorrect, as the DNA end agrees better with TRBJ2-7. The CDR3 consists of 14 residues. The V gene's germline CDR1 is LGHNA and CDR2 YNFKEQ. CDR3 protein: CASSQGSGRYEQYF. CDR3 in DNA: TGTGCCAGCAGCCAAGGATCAGGGCGTTACGAGCAGTACTTC.

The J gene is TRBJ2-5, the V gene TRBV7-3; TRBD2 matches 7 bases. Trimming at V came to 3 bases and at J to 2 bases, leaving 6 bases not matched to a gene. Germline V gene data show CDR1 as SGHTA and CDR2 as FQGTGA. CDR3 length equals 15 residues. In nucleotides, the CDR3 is TGTGCCAGCAGCTTCCTAGCGGAGAAACAAGAGACCCAGTACTTC. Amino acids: CASSFLAEKQETQYF.

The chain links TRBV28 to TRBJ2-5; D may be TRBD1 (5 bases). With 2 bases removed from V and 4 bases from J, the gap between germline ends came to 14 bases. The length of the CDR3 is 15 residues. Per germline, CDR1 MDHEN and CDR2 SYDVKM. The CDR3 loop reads CASSLGYGRAETQYF. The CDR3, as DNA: TGTGCCAGCAGTTTAGGTTATGGCAGGGCAGAGACCCAGTACTTC.

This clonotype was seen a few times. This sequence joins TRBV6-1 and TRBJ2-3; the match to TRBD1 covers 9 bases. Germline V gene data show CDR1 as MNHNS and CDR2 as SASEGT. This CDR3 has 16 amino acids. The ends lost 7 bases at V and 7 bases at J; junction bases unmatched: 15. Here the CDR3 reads CASKLYVGDREHTQYF. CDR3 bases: TGTGCCAGCAAACTTTACGTCGGGGACAGGGAGCATACGCAGTATTTT.

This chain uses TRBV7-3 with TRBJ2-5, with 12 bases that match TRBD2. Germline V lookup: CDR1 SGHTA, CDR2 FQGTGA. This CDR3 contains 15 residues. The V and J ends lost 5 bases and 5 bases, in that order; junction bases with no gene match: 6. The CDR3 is CASSIASGGAETQYF. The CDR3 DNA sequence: TGTGCCAGCAGCATTGCTAGCGGGGGGGCTGAGACCCAGTACTTC.

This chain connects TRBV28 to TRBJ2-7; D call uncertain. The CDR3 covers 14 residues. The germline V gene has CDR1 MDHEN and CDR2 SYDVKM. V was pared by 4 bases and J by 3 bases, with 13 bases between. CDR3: CASSSSEANYEQYF. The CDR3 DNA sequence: TGTGCCAGCAGTTCCTCAGAAGCTAACTACGAGCAGTACTTC.

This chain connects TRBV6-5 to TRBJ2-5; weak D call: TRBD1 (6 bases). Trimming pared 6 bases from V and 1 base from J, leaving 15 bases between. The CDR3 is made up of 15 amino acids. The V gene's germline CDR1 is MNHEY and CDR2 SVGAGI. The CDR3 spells CASRTWGRAQETQYF. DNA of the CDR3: TGTGCCAGCAGAACTTGGGGGCGGGCCCAAGAGACCCAGTACTTC.

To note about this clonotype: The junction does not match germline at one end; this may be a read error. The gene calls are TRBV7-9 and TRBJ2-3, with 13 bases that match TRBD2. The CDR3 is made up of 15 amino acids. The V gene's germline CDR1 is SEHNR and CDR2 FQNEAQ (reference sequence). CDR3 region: CARSPEGLAGNTQYF. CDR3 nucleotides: TGTGCCCGCAGCCCGGAGGGACTAGCGGGGAATACGCAGTATTTT.

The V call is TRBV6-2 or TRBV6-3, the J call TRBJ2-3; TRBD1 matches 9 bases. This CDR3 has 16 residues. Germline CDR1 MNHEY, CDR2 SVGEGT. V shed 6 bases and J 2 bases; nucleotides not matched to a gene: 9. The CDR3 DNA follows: TGTGCCAGCAGGGACACAGGGGGCCCTAACACAGATACGCAGTATTTT. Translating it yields CASRDTGGPNTDTQYF.

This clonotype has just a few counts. The CDR3 DNA sequence: TGTGCCAGTGGCAGAGGGGTCCAAGAGACCCAGTACTTC. Protein sequence: CASGRGVQETQYF. The chain joins TRBV28 to TRBJ2-5; D tentatively reads TRBD1 or TRBD2 (5 bases each). CDR1 MDHEN and CDR2 SYDVKM come from the germline V gene. V was cut by 9 bases and J by 1 base, with 12 bases left in between. The CDR3 consists of 13 residues.

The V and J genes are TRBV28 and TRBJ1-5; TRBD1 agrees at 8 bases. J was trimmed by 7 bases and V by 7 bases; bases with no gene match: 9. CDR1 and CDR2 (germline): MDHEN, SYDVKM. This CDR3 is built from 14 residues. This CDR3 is CASTWTGQAQPQHF. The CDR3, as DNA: TGTGCCAGCACCTGGACAGGGCAAGCGCAGCCCCAGCATTTT.

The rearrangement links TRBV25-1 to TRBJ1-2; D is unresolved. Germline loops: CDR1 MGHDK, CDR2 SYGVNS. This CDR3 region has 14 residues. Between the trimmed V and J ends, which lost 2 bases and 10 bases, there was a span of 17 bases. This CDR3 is CASSEPRAGDSYTF. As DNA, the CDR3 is TGTGCCAGCAGTGAACCCCGGGCTGGTGACTCCTACACCTTC.

CDR3 sequence: CATSNGGGVAKNIQYF. CDR3 nucleotide sequence: TGTGCCACCTCTAATGGGGGGGGAGTAGCCAAAAACATTCAGTACTTC. The chain couples TRBV15 to TRBJ2-4, with 7 bases lining up with TRBD2. CDR1 is LNHNV and CDR2 is YYDKDF in the germline V gene (reference sequence). V lost 8 bases and J lost 0; bases outside the gene matches: 10. This CDR3 comprises 16 residues.

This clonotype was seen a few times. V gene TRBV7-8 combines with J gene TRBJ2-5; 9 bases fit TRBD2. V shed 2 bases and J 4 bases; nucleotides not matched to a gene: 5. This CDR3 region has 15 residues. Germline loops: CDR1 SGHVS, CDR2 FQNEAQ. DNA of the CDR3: TGTGCCAGCAGCTTACTAGCGGGGATAGGAGAGACCCAGTACTTC. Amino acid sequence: CASSLLAGIGETQYF.

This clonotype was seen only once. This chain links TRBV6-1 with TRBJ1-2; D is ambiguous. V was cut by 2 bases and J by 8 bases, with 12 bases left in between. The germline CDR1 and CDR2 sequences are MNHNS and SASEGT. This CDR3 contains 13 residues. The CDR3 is CASSELARAGYTF. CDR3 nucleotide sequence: TGTGCCAGCAGTGAACTGGCAAGGGCAGGCTACACCTTC.

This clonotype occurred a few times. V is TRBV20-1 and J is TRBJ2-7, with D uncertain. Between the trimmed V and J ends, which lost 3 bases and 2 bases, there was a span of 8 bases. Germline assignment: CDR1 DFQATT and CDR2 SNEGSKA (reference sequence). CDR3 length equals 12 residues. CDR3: CSARGRPYEQYF. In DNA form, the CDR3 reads TGCAGTGCTAGGGGTCGGCCCTACGAGCAGTACTTC.